These 26 T cell receptor beta chains share one sample of origin, sequenced in a study of blood T cells in healthy people across ages. With a J-beta primer mix and a sample-barcoded 5' primer, a second PCR ran 7 to 11 cycles. TCRdb passed the 5' RACE reads through MiXCR, listing each CDR3 protein once. The sample shows about 770,000 distinct CDR3 sequences, around two fifths of them seen only once. Sequences were obtained from blood. The receptors were sampled from a man between 60 and 70 years old in good health.

V and J are TRBV7-2 and TRBJ2-7; D is unclear. Trimming stripped 5 bases from V and 0 bases from J, with 14 bases between. Per germline, CDR1 SGHTA and CDR2 FQGNSA. CDR3 length equals 15 residues. This CDR3 is CASSLSFKSSYEQYF. In nucleotides, the CDR3 is TGTGCCAGCAGCCTTAGTTTCAAAAGCTCCTACGAGCAGTACTTC.

This chain joins TRBV20-1 and TRBJ2-4; 10 bases fit TRBD1. The J call is in doubt because the DNA end fits TRBJ2-5 better. This CDR3 is 14 amino acids long. Germline CDR1 DFQATT, CDR2 SNEGSKA (reference sequence). The CDR3 coding sequence is TGCAGTGCGACGACAGGGGGCTCCAAAGAGACCCAGTACTTC. It specifies CSATTGGSKETQYF.

V is TRBV28 and J is TRBJ2-7; TRBD1 agrees at 7 bases. Germline-derived CDR1 and CDR2 are MDHEN and SYDVKM. V was pared by 3 bases and J by 2 bases, with 10 bases of the junction left unmatched. The CDR3 covers 16 residues. CDR3 amino acids: CASSLIRGGVTYEQYF. CDR3 in DNA: TGTGCCAGCAGTTTGATACGAGGGGGCGTCACCTACGAGCAGTACTTC.

V is TRBV21-1 and J is TRBJ2-3; the table gives TRBD1 as D, unverified against the DNA. TRBV21-1 is flagged as a pseudogene. CDR3 length: 19 residues. The CDR3, as DNA: TGTGCCAGCAGCACCTATAACTCCGGGACGAGTGTTAGCACAGATACGCAGTATTTT. Amino acid sequence: CASSTYNSGTSVSTDTQYF.

The chain links TRBV7-2 to TRBJ2-5; the D gene is possibly TRBD1 (6 bases). CDR1 SGHTA and CDR2 FQGNSA come from the germline V gene. The CDR3 length is 16 residues. V lost 5 bases to trimming and J lost 6 bases, with 22 bases between them. CDR3 amino acids: CASSPTKLGGQKTQYF. Here the CDR3 DNA reads TGTGCCAGCAGCCCGACCAAGTTAGGGGGTCAAAAGACCCAGTACTTC. The whole variable domain, remainder taken from reference TRBV7-2 and TRBJ2-5, is GAGVSQSPSNKVTEKGKDVELRCDPISGHTALYWYRQSLGQGLEFLIYFQGNSAPDKSGLPSDRFSAERTGGSVSTLTIQRTQQEDSAVYLCASSPTKLGGQKTQYFGPGTRLLVL.

In this sample, this clonotype turned up a few times. The chain carries TRBV30 and TRBJ2-6; D gene unclear. This CDR3 spans 14 amino acids. The V gene lost 8 bases and the J gene lost 0 bases, with 11 bases spanning the gap. Per the germline V gene, CDR1 is GTSNPN and CDR2 is SVGIG (reference sequence). CDR3 DNA: TGTGCCGGAACGGGCGTCTCTGGGGCCAACGTCCTGACTTTC. It is translated as CAGTGVSGANVLTF.

The rearrangement links TRBV9 to TRBJ2-7, with 9 nucleotides matching TRBD2. The DNA end is a closer match to TRBJ2-5, so the J assignment may be wrong. The V gene's germline CDR1 is SGDLS and CDR2 YYNGEE. This CDR3 spans 16 amino acids. CDR3 sequence reads: CASSVGSGGQKETQYF. In nucleotides, the CDR3 is TGTGCCAGCAGCGTCGGTAGCGGGGGCCAGAAAGAGACCCAGTACTTC.

V usage is TRBV18 and J usage is TRBJ2-7; D unresolved. Trimming took 0 bases from V and 0 from J, leaving 6 bases between them. CDR3 size: 14 residues. Germline V gives CDR1 KGHSH, CDR2 LQKENI. Here the CDR3 reads CASSPPGNSYEQYF. The CDR3 DNA reads TGTGCCAGCTCACCACCAGGGAACTCCTACGAGCAGTACTTC.

The chain recombines TRBV7-9 with TRBJ2-7, with no clear D. The CDR3 is 14 residues long. Trimming cost V 5 bases and J 1 base, with 12 bases left between them. CDR1 SEHNR and CDR2 FQNEAQ come from the germline V gene (reference sequence). The CDR3 nucleotides read TGTGCCAGCAGCACCCACAGAGATTCCTACGAGCAGTACTTC. Translating gives CASSTHRDSYEQYF. The whole variable domain, remainder taken from reference TRBV7-9 and TRBJ2-7, is DTGVSQNPRHKITKRGQNVTFRCDPISEHNRLYWYRQTLGQGPEFLTYFQNEAQLEKSRLLSDRFSAERPKGSFSTLEIQRTEQGDSAMYLCASSTHRDSYEQYFGPGTRLTVT.

This clonotype has ten or more counts. V gene TRBV28 combines with J gene TRBJ2-1, with 11 nucleotides matching TRBD1. The CDR3 extends over 16 amino acids. In germline, CDR1 is MDHEN, CDR2 SYDVKM. Trimming at V came to 6 bases and at J to 7 bases, leaving 11 bases not matched to a gene. The CDR3 protein is CASSLIGGQGVNEQFF. The DNA of the CDR3 is TGTGCCAGCAGCCTCATAGGGGGACAGGGGGTTAATGAGCAGTTCTTC.

The rearrangement uses TRBV6-6 and TRBJ1-3; a possible D gene is TRBD1 (5 bases). The CDR3 is made up of 13 amino acids. Between the trimmed V and J ends, which lost 7 bases and 8 bases, there was a span of 15 bases. From germline, CDR1 is MNHNY and CDR2 SVGAGI (reference sequence). The CDR3 DNA reads TGTGCCAGCACAGGGTCCTGGGGAGACACCATATATTTT. Amino acid sequence: CASTGSWGDTIYF.

This clonotype showed up just a few times. The J gene is TRBJ1-5, the V gene TRBV6-6; weak D call: TRBD1 (5 bases). Germline V lookup: CDR1 MNHNY, CDR2 SVGAGI (reference sequence). CDR3 length: 15 residues. Trimming shortened V by 9 bases and J by 4 bases, and 19 bases separated the two germline ends. The CDR3 loop reads CASSGVGGGNQPQHF. CDR3 in DNA: TGTGCCAGTTCTGGGGTCGGGGGTGGGAATCAGCCCCAGCATTTT.

V usage is TRBV12-3 or TRBV12-4 and J usage is TRBJ2-7, with TRBD2 as a possible D gene (6 bases). The DNA end is a closer match to TRBJ2-5, so the J assignment may be wrong. This CDR3 comprises 13 residues. CDR3 protein: CASSVSGVGTQYF. The CDR3, as DNA: TGTGCCAGCAGTGTATCGGGGGTGGGGACCCAGTACTTC.

This chain connects TRBV9 to TRBJ2-1; D tentatively fits TRBD1 or TRBD2 (6 bases each). Germline loops: CDR1 SGDLS, CDR2 YYNGEE. Trimming took off 4 bases at V and 13 bases at J, with 21 bases between the two ends. The CDR3 totals 14 residues. CDR3 amino acids: CASSSRLGGETQFF. The CDR3 DNA is TGTGCCAGCAGCTCCCGGTTGGGGGGCGAGACCCAGTTCTTC.

This rearrangement joins TRBV5-6 to TRBJ1-1, with no clear D. V gave up 3 bases and J gave up 3 bases, with 3 bases separating them. This CDR3 is 11 amino acids long. The germline V gene has CDR1 SGHDT and CDR2 YYEEEE. The CDR3 loop reads CASSWDTEAFF. The CDR3 DNA reads as TGTGCCAGCAGCTGGGACACTGAAGCTTTCTTT.

The chain combines TRBV5-1 with TRBJ2-3; 8 nucleotides align to TRBD2. V lost 3 bases and J lost 4; bases outside the gene matches: 19. CDR1 is SGHRS, CDR2 YFSETQ, per germline. There are 19 residues in the CDR3. CDR3 nucleotides: TGCGCCAGCAGCTCTTGGTCTCAAAGGTCCCGGGGGGGCCCAGATACGCAGTATTTT. This encodes CASSSWSQRSRGGPDTQYF.

The V call is TRBV6-5, the J call TRBJ2-5; 7 positions agree with TRBD2. Germline V gene data show CDR1 as MNHEY and CDR2 as SVGAGI. The CDR3 has 14 amino acids. After removal of 0 bases from V and 5 bases from J, the junction contained 3 bases not matched to a gene. In DNA form, the CDR3 reads TGTGCCAGCAGTTACTCGTCGCGGGGGGAGACCCAGTACTTC. This encodes CASSYSSRGETQYF.

This clonotype was observed a handful of times. The chain joins TRBV20-1 to TRBJ2-7; 8 bases agree with TRBD2. Germline V gene data show CDR1 as DFQATT and CDR2 as SNEGSKA (reference sequence). V shed 4 bases, J shed 1 base, and the junction held 6 bases outside the gene matches. CDR3 length: 14 amino acids. CDR3 amino acids: CSAKVAGTSYEQYF. CDR3 nucleotides: TGCAGTGCTAAGGTAGCGGGGACTTCCTACGAGCAGTACTTC.

This clonotype was observed a handful of times. The chain carries TRBV25-1 and TRBJ1-6; TRBD1 matches at 7 bases. Germline trimming cut 6 bases from V and 7 bases from J; bases unmatched to any gene: 6. CDR3 size: 14 residues. Germline CDR1 reads MGHDK; CDR2 reads SYGVNS. CDR3 loop: CASSVGQWNSPLHF. The CDR3 bases are TGTGCCAGCAGCGTGGGACAGTGGAATTCACCCCTCCACTTT.

The CDR3 protein is CSAIRRPRQGNSPLHF. CDR3 DNA sequence: TGCAGTGCTATCAGGAGGCCCAGACAGGGTAACTCACCCCTCCACTTT. V and J are TRBV20-1 and TRBJ1-6; 7 nucleotides align to TRBD1. This CDR3 contains 16 residues. In germline, CDR1 is DFQATT, CDR2 SNEGSKA (reference sequence). Trimming removed 4 bases from V and 10 bases from J; junction bases left unmatched: 16.

This clonotype was seen a handful of times. The chain is built from TRBV20-1 and TRBJ2-1; 10 bases match TRBD2. The junction had 14 bases not matched to a gene; V was cut back by 3 bases and J by 9 bases. The germline V gene encodes CDR1 DFQATT and CDR2 SNEGSKA (reference sequence). There are 16 residues in the CDR3. CDR3 in DNA: TGCAGTGCTAGGAGTAGCGGGGGGCTACCCCCTGGTGAGCAGTTCTTC. This sequence encodes CSARSSGGLPPGEQFF.

The J gene is TRBJ1-2, the V gene TRBV5-1; 7 bases are a match to TRBD1. V dropped 5 bases and J dropped 2; count of bases not matched to a gene: 3. Germline V lookup: CDR1 SGHRS, CDR2 YFSETQ. This CDR3 region has 13 residues. CDR3 amino acids: CASRRDRNYGYTF. For the CDR3, the DNA is TGCGCCAGCAGAAGGGACAGAAACTATGGCTACACCTTC.

V and J are TRBV20-1 and TRBJ2-1; TRBD2 agrees at 12 bases. V shed 5 bases, J shed 0 bases, and the junction held 2 bases outside the gene matches. The CDR3 length is 15 residues. Germline V gives CDR1 DFQATT, CDR2 SNEGSKA (reference sequence). CDR3 nucleotide sequence: TGCAGTGCTGGACTAGCGGGGAGCTCCTACAATGAGCAGTTCTTC. This encodes CSAGLAGSSYNEQFF.

The chain uses TRBV20-1 and TRBJ1-2; 7 bases align to TRBD1. Trimming cost V 5 bases and J 0 bases; bases outside gene matches: 12. Germline V gene sequence: CDR1 DFQATT, CDR2 SNEGSKA (reference sequence). The CDR3 consists of 16 residues. In nucleotides, the CDR3 is TGCAGTGCTCCGAAACCGGGACAGAGAGCTAACTATGGCTACACCTTC. Protein: CSAPKPGQRANYGYTF.

This chain connects TRBV5-1 to TRBJ2-5; D perhaps matches TRBD1 (7 bases). The CDR3 contains 14 residues. Germline values: CDR1 SGHRS, CDR2 YFSETQ. V was trimmed by 3 bases and J by 7 bases, leaving 16 bases between them. CDR3 sequence (DNA): TGCGCCAGCAGCTGGGCCGACAGGGAGGTGACCCAGTACTTC. As protein: CASSWADREVTQYF.

As concerns this clonotype: One base away lies a much larger clone, so this may be a sequencing read error. CDR3 in amino acids: CASSLVYRSSYNEQYF. The CDR3 coding sequence is TGTGCCAGCAGCTTAGTGTACAGGAGCTCCTACAATGAGCAGTACTTC. The chain couples TRBV7-2 to TRBJ2-5; TRBD1 is a possible D gene (5 bases). CDR3 length: 16 amino acids. Per germline, CDR1 SGHTA and CDR2 FQGNSA. Trimming shortened V by 1 base and J by 11 bases, and 23 bases separated the two germline ends.